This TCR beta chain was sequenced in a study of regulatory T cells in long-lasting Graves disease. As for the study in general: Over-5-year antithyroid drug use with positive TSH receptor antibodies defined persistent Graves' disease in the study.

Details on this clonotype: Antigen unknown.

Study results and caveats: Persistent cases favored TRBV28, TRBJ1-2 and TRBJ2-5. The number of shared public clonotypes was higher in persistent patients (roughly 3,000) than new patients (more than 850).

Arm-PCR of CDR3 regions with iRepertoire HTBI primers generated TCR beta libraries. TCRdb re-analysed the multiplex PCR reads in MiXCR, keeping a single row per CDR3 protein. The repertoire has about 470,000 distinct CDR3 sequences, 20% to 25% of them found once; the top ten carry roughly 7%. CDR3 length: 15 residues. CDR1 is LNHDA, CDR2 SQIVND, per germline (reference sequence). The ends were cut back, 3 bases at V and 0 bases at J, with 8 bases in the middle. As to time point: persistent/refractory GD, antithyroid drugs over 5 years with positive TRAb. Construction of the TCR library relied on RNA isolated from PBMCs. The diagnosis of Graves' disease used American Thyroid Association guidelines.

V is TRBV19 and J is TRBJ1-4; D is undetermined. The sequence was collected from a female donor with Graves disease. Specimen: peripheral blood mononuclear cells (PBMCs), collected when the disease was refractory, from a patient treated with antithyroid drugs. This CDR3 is CASSIMAATNEKLFF. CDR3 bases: TGTGCCAGTAGTATCATGGCAGCAACTAATGAAAAACTGTTTTTT. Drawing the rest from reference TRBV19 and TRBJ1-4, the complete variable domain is DGGITQSPKYLFRKEGQNVTLSCEQNLNHDAMYWYRQDPGQGLRLIYYSQIVNDFQKGDIAEGYSVSREKKESFPLTVTSAQKNPTAFYLCASSIMAATNEKLFFGSGTQLSVL.